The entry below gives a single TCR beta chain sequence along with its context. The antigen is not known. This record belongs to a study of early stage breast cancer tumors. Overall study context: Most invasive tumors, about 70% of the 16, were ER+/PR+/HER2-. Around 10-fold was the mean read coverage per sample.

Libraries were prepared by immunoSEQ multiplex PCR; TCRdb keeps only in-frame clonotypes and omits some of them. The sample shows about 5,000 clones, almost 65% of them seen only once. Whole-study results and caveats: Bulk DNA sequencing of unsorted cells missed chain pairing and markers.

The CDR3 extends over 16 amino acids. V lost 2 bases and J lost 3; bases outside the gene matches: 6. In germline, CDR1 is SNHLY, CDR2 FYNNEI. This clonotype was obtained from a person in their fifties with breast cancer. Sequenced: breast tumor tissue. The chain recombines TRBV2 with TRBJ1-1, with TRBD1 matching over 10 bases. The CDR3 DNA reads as TGTGCCAGCAGTGAAAGGGACAGGGGTCGGGACACTGAAGCTTTCTTT. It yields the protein CASSERDRGRDTEAFF.